The 21 T cell receptor beta chains below all came from one sample that was sequenced in a study of T cell responses to AZD1222 COVID-19 vaccine. Data came from immunoSEQ multiplex PCR; TCRdb stores just in-frame clones and leaves some out. This repertoire shows around 130,000 clones, 85% to 90% found once; its top ten account for about 3.1%. The material was peripheral blood, obtained on day 0 of AZD1222 vaccination. All receptors derive from an adult in good health.

This clone has only one observation. The chain is built from TRBV5-6 and TRBJ1-4; 9 nucleotides agree with TRBD1. CDR1 and CDR2 from the germline V gene are SGHDT and YYEEEE. The V gene end was trimmed by 3 bases and the J gene end by 0 bases; junction bases not matched to a gene: 3. This CDR3 has 16 amino acids. CDR3 in DNA: TGTGCCAGCAGCTCAACAGGGGGCCCAACTAATGAAAAACTGTTTTTT. Its translation: CASSSTGGPTNEKLFF.

This chain uses TRBV14 with TRBJ1-1, with D unclear. The CDR3 has 13 residues. Per germline, CDR1 SGHDN and CDR2 FVKESK. Trimming took off 9 bases at V and 1 base at J, with 12 bases between the two ends. CDR3 residues: CASCRTANTEAFF. DNA for the CDR3: TGTGCCAGTTGTAGGACGGCGAACACTGAAGCTTTCTTT.

The chain combines TRBV5-1 with TRBJ2-7, with TRBD2 as a possible D gene (6 bases). V was pared by 1 base and J by 3 bases, with 26 bases between. Germline V gene sequence: CDR1 SGHRS, CDR2 YFSETQ. The CDR3 extends over 19 amino acids. In DNA form, the CDR3 reads TGCGCCAGCAGCTTGCGAACCCCGATCCTCGGGACTCCCATCTACGAGCAGTACTTC. This codes for CASSLRTPILGTPIYEQYF.

This rearrangement joins TRBV7-3 to TRBJ1-1; D is unresolved. Per germline, CDR1 SGHTA and CDR2 FQGTGA. The CDR3 consists of 14 residues. Trimming left V 1 base short and J 4 bases short, with 10 bases between. In nucleotides, the CDR3 is TGTGCCAGCAGCTTAAATGCTGGGGTCACTGAAGCTTTCTTT. Amino acid sequence: CASSLNAGVTEAFF. Full variable domain (rest looked up from reference TRBV7-3 and TRBJ1-1): GAGVSQTPSNKVTEKGKYVELRCDPISGHTALYWYRQSLGQGPEFLIYFQGTGAADDSGLPNDRFFAVRPEGSVSTLKIQRTERGDSAVYLCASSLNAGVTEAFFGQGTRLTVV.

The gene calls are TRBV24-1 and TRBJ2-5; 11 bases agree with TRBD2. V was clipped by 6 bases and J by 7 bases; unmatched bases: 6. The CDR3 is made up of 14 amino acids. Germline CDR1 reads KGHDR; CDR2 reads SFDVKD. The DNA for the CDR3 is TGTGCCACCAGTCTAGCGGGGGGCCCGGGGACCCAGTACTTC. It codes for CATSLAGGPGTQYF.

This rearrangement joins TRBV15 to TRBJ2-4; no clear D gene. Trimming left V 4 bases short and J 4 bases short, with 8 bases between. CDR1 and CDR2 (germline): LNHNV, YYDKDF (reference sequence). This CDR3 region has 13 residues. The CDR3 spells CATSTGRKNIQYF. The CDR3 nucleotides are TGTGCCACCAGCACCGGACGGAAAAACATTCAGTACTTC.

The chain couples TRBV7-9 to TRBJ1-2; D remains unclear. V was clipped by 2 bases and J by 0 bases, with 4 bases between them. The V gene's germline CDR1 is SEHNR and CDR2 FQNEAQ (reference sequence). The length of the CDR3 is 13 residues. CDR3 DNA: TGTGCCAGCAGCTTACCTACTAACTATGGCTACACCTTC. Translated: CASSLPTNYGYTF.

CDR3 nucleotides: TGTGCCAGCAGCCACGGGACAGGCAATCAAGAGACCCAGTACTTC. It is translated as CASSHGTGNQETQYF. This chain joins TRBV4-2 and TRBJ2-5; 8 bases map to TRBD1. This CDR3 spans 15 amino acids. The germline CDR1 and CDR2 sequences are LGHNA and YNFKEQ. V lost 3 bases to trimming and J lost 2 bases; unmatched junction nucleotides: 5.

This chain uses TRBV27 with TRBJ1-1; TRBD1 matches 8 bases. CDR1 and CDR2 from the germline V gene are MNHEY and SMNVEV (reference sequence). The V gene end was trimmed by 5 bases and the J gene end by 0 bases; junction bases not matched to a gene: 8. The CDR3 has 16 residues. The CDR3 sequence: CASSPGRGRMNTEAFF. The CDR3 DNA is TGTGCCAGCAGTCCCGGCAGGGGGCGAATGAACACTGAAGCTTTCTTT.

The gene calls are TRBV18 and TRBJ1-1, with 7 positions matching TRBD1. The V gene end was trimmed by 5 bases and the J gene end by 2 bases; junction bases not matched to a gene: 20. The CDR3 has 19 residues. Germline V lookup: CDR1 KGHSH, CDR2 LQKENI. The CDR3: CASSRTGMTGTAPNTEAFF. CDR3 DNA sequence: TGTGCCAGCTCAAGGACGGGCATGACCGGGACAGCGCCCAACACTGAAGCTTTCTTT.

This chain connects TRBV9 to TRBJ1-2; D call uncertain. Trimming pared 0 bases from V and 10 bases from J, leaving 10 bases between. Germline V gene lookup returns CDR1 SGDLS and CDR2 YYNGEE. This CDR3 region has 12 residues. This chain's CDR3 is CASSVASSDYTF. Here the CDR3 DNA reads TGTGCCAGCAGCGTAGCCAGTTCGGACTACACCTTC.

The chain couples TRBV6-5 to TRBJ2-7; possibly TRBD2 for D (6 bases). The germline CDR1 and CDR2 sequences are MNHEY and SVGAGI. This CDR3 has 14 amino acids. V was pared by 5 bases and J by 3 bases, with 14 bases between. The CDR3 sequence is CASSRGRLDYEQYF. CDR3 in DNA: TGTGCCAGCAGTAGAGGGAGGCTGGACTACGAGCAGTACTTC.

The gene calls are TRBV3-1 (or the pseudogene TRBV3-2) and TRBJ2-7, with D possibly TRBD2 on 6 matching bases. The CDR3 length is 13 residues. CDR1 and CDR2 from the germline V gene are LGHDT and YNNKEL (reference sequence). V was shortened by 1 base and J by 7 bases, with 11 bases between the two germline ends. CDR3 amino acids: CASSQVPGREQYF. In DNA form, the CDR3 reads TGTGCCAGCAGCCAAGTCCCGGGGAGGGAGCAGTACTTC.

This clone was observed a few times. The gene calls are TRBV6-2 or TRBV6-3 and TRBJ1-1; 7 positions agree with TRBD1. The CDR3 totals 15 residues. Germline CDR1 reads MNHEY; CDR2 reads SVGEGT. Trimming took 6 bases from V and 3 from J; bases not matched to a gene: 10. The CDR3 sequence: CASSRRGTAYTEAFF. The CDR3 DNA reads TGTGCCAGCAGCCGGAGGGGGACAGCTTACACTGAAGCTTTCTTT.

The V call is TRBV20-1, the J call TRBJ1-2; possibly TRBD1 for D (6 bases). The CDR3 spans 13 residues. V lost 3 bases to trimming and J lost 3 bases, with 11 bases between them. CDR1 is DFQATT, CDR2 SNEGSKA, per germline (reference sequence). CDR3 DNA sequence: TGCAGTGCTAGTACACAGGGCCACTATGGCTACACCTTC. This encodes CSASTQGHYGYTF.

This chain connects TRBV24-1 to TRBJ2-1; 11 bases are a match to TRBD2. Germline V gene lookup returns CDR1 KGHDR and CDR2 SFDVKD. V was clipped by 2 bases and J by 6 bases; unmatched bases: 2. The CDR3 is 15 amino acids. The CDR3, as DNA: TGTGCCACCAGTGATTCTGGGACTAGCGGCAATGAGCAGTTCTTC. Its protein product is CATSDSGTSGNEQFF.

The chain is built from TRBV5-6 and TRBJ1-2; D possibly corresponds to TRBD1 (5 bases). The ends were cut back, 4 bases at V and 0 bases at J, with 13 bases in the middle. The CDR3 contains 15 residues. Germline V CDR1 and CDR2: SGHDT, YYEEEE. CDR3 in DNA: TGTGCCAGCAGCCTCGGGGCGCCCACTAACTATGGCTACACCTTC. Residues: CASSLGAPTNYGYTF.

The V and J genes are TRBV12-3 or TRBV12-4 and TRBJ2-1, with unresolved D. Trimming stripped 7 bases from V and 7 bases from J, with 8 bases between. CDR3 size: 11 residues. As DNA, the CDR3 is TGTGCCAGCACCGCCAGAAATGAGCAGTTCTTC. It translates to CASTARNEQFF.

J is TRBJ2-3 and V is TRBV24-1; a possible D gene is TRBD2 (6 bases). Germline CDR1 KGHDR, CDR2 SFDVKD. Trimming shortened V by 4 bases and J by 2 bases, and 15 bases separated the two germline ends. The CDR3 loop spans 16 amino acids. CDR3 DNA: TGTGCCACCAGTGACCCCGGACCGGGGGTCACAGATACGCAGTATTTT. Translated, it gives CATSDPGPGVTDTQYF.

The chain combines TRBV28 with TRBJ2-3; 7 bases align to TRBD2. Trimming took 6 bases from V and 6 from J; bases not matched to a gene: 9. The CDR3 covers 14 residues. In germline, CDR1 is MDHEN, CDR2 SYDVKM. CDR3 coding DNA: TGTGCCAGCAGCGAGCGGGGCCTGGGGGATACGCAGTATTTT. Its protein is CASSERGLGDTQYF.

This clone was seen a handful of times. This chain links TRBV20-1 with TRBJ2-7, with D hard to call. The CDR3 spans 11 residues. Per germline, CDR1 DFQATT and CDR2 SNEGSKA (reference sequence). V was clipped by 3 bases and J by 4 bases, with 7 bases between them. As DNA, the CDR3 is TGCAGTGCTAGTGATTGGTACGAGCAGTACTTC. Residues: CSASDWYEQYF.